Presented here are 32 T cell receptor beta chains from one specimen sequenced in a study of identifying expanded T cells in peripheral blood. Produced via immunoSEQ multiplex PCR; TCRdb's table is partial and in-frame only. The table includes under 70,000 clones, 70% to 90% detected once. Sequencing used blood. Every receptor here comes from a person between 18 and 70 years old in good health.

The rearrangement links TRBV28 to TRBJ2-1; the D is unclear. Germline V CDR1 and CDR2: MDHEN, SYDVKM. Deletions cut 6 bases from V and 6 bases from J, with 12 bases between. This CDR3 contains 13 residues. The CDR3 DNA reads TGTGCCAGCAGCCCTTTCCGGGTCAATGAGCAGTTCTTC. Encoded protein: CASSPFRVNEQFF.

The CDR3 is CASSLFGIPTDTQYF. CDR3 sequence (DNA): TGTGCCAGCAGCCTTTTTGGTATACCCACAGATACGCAGTATTTT. V and J are TRBV9 and TRBJ2-3; D is ambiguous. Germline values: CDR1 SGDLS, CDR2 YYNGEE. Trimming pared 4 bases from V and 2 bases from J, leaving 14 bases between. There are 15 residues in the CDR3.

V usage is TRBV28 and J usage is TRBJ1-1; TRBD1 might be the D (6 bases). This CDR3 is built from 14 residues. Trimming stripped 2 bases from V and 6 bases from J, with 13 bases between. Germline V gene data show CDR1 as MDHEN and CDR2 as SYDVKM. The CDR3 reads CASSLQGRGAEAFF. The CDR3 DNA is TGTGCCAGCAGTTTACAGGGGAGGGGAGCTGAAGCTTTCTTT. The variable domain in full, completed from reference TRBV28 and TRBJ1-1, reads DVKVTQSSRYLVKRTGEKVFLECVQDMDHENMFWYRQDPGLGLRLIYFSYDVKMKEKGDIPEGYSVSREKKERFSLILESASTNQTSMYLCASSLQGRGAEAFFGQGTRLTVV.

This chain links TRBV7-3 with TRBJ1-2, with 10 nucleotides matching TRBD1. This CDR3 spans 13 amino acids. Trimming removed 5 bases from V and 8 bases from J; junction bases left unmatched: 5. Germline V gene data show CDR1 as SGHTA and CDR2 as FQGTGA. In nucleotides, the CDR3 is TGTGCCAGCAGCCGCGGACAGGGGGAAGGCTACACCTTC. This sequence encodes CASSRGQGEGYTF. Drawing the rest from reference TRBV7-3 and TRBJ1-2, the complete variable domain is GAGVSQTPSNKVTEKGKYVELRCDPISGHTALYWYRQSLGQGPEFLIYFQGTGAADDSGLPNDRFFAVRPEGSVSTLKIQRTERGDSAVYLCASSRGQGEGYTFGSGTRLTVV.

CDR3 sequence: CASSLDPTYEQYF. CDR3 nucleotide sequence: TGTGCCAGCAGCTTAGATCCTACCTACGAGCAGTACTTC. V is TRBV7-7 and J is TRBJ2-7; D is unresolved. The ends were cut back, 1 base at V and 2 bases at J, with 6 bases in the middle. The germline V gene has CDR1 SSHAT and CDR2 FNYEAQ (reference sequence). This CDR3 is built from 13 residues.

This sequence joins TRBV6-4 and TRBJ2-3; 10 nucleotides align to TRBD2. Germline values: CDR1 MRHNA, CDR2 SNTAGT. Trimming removed 2 bases from V and 2 bases from J; junction bases left unmatched: 4. The CDR3 loop spans 16 amino acids. The CDR3 bases are TGTGCCAGCAGTGACGAAGCGGGGGGGATCACAGATACGCAGTATTTT. Protein: CASSDEAGGITDTQYF.

The chain has TRBV7-9 and TRBJ2-5; D is unclear. The CDR3 is 14 residues long. The germline gives CDR1 SEHNR, CDR2 FQNEAQ (reference sequence). V lost 2 bases to trimming and J lost 5 bases, with 12 bases between them. The CDR3 DNA reads as TGTGCCAGCAGCTTACCTTGGTCTAGTGAGACCCAGTACTTC. Encoded protein: CASSLPWSSETQYF.

This clone was counted a few times. The chain carries TRBV28 and TRBJ1-4; no definite D call. The V gene lost 3 bases and the J gene lost 8 bases, with 7 bases spanning the gap. The CDR3 has 12 amino acids. Germline V gives CDR1 MDHEN, CDR2 SYDVKM. The CDR3 here is CASSLNVEKLFF. CDR3 DNA: TGTGCCAGCAGTTTGAATGTGGAAAAACTGTTTTTT.

The chain combines TRBV6-4 with TRBJ2-1; the D is unclear. The V end lost 8 bases, the J end lost 4 bases, and 15 bases lay between the germline ends. Germline V CDR1 and CDR2: MRHNA, SNTAGT. The CDR3 covers 14 residues. CDR3 coding DNA: TGTGCCAGCTCGCGAGATTCGGATTACAATGAGCAGTTCTTC. Translation: CASSRDSDYNEQFF.

This clone was detected only a few times. The V and J genes are TRBV5-6 and TRBJ1-6; D gene uncertain. The germline V gene has CDR1 SGHDT and CDR2 YYEEEE. This CDR3 contains 12 residues. Trimming took 4 bases from V and 10 from J, leaving 9 bases between them. CDR3 DNA: TGTGCCAGCAGCGTTGGTGGGTCACCCCTCCACTTT. Encoded protein: CASSVGGSPLHF.

The V call is TRBV13, the J call TRBJ2-7; D might be TRBD1 (6 bases). The CDR3 is 16 residues long. V shed 3 bases and J shed 3 bases, with 18 bases lying between them. Looked up from germline, CDR1 is PRHDT and CDR2 is FYEKMQ (reference sequence). As DNA, the CDR3 is TGTGCCAGCAGCTTCCCGGACACTAGGGGGTTCTACGAGCAGTACTTC. Translated, it gives CASSFPDTRGFYEQYF. Based on the CDR3 plus reference TRBV13 and TRBJ2-7, the full variable domain is AAGVIQSPRHLIKEKRETATLKCYPIPRHDTVYWYQQGPGQDPQFLISFYEKMQSDKGSIPDRFSAQQFSDYHSELNMSSLELGDSALYFCASSFPDTRGFYEQYFGPGTRLTVT.

The chain joins TRBV5-1 to TRBJ2-7, with TRBD2 identical over 7 bases. The germline CDR1 and CDR2 sequences are SGHRS and YFSETQ. V lost 5 bases to trimming and J lost 3 bases; unmatched junction nucleotides: 8. The CDR3 loop spans 14 amino acids. Here the CDR3 DNA reads TGCGCCAGCAGTTCAGGTGGGAGGGTCTACGAGCAGTACTTC. It yields the protein CASSSGGRVYEQYF. The full variable domain, its missing parts supplied by reference TRBV5-1 and TRBJ2-7, is KAGVTQTPRYLIKTRGQQVTLSCSPISGHRSVSWYQQTPGQGLQFLFEYFSETQRNKGNFPGRFSGRQFSNSRSEMNVSTLELGDSALYLCASSSGGRVYEQYFGPGTRLTVT.

The chain has TRBV27 and TRBJ1-2; 8 bases are a match to TRBD1. With 4 bases clipped from V and 4 bases from J, the junction kept 5 bases outside the gene matches. In germline, CDR1 is MNHEY, CDR2 SMNVEV (reference sequence). CDR3 length: 14 amino acids. The CDR3 reads CASSSQGVTYGYTF. CDR3 bases: TGTGCCAGCAGTTCACAGGGGGTCACCTATGGCTACACCTTC.

This sequence joins TRBV28 and TRBJ1-4; 10 bases align to TRBD1. CDR1 is MDHEN and CDR2 is SYDVKM in the germline V gene. The length of the CDR3 is 18 residues. V was clipped by 5 bases and J by 4 bases; unmatched bases: 13. The CDR3 DNA reads TGTGCCAGCAGTCAGGACAGGGGGAATCGTCCGTTTAATGAAAAACTGTTTTTT. As protein: CASSQDRGNRPFNEKLFF.

This chain joins TRBV4-1 and TRBJ2-2; 13 nucleotides align to TRBD2. This CDR3 spans 16 amino acids. After removal of 1 base from V and 6 bases from J, the junction contained 2 bases not matched to a gene. The V gene's germline CDR1 is MGHRA and CDR2 YSYEKL. The DNA for the CDR3 is TGCGCCAGCAGCCAAGTGGGACTAGCGGGATCCGGGGAGCTGTTTTTT. It specifies CASSQVGLAGSGELFF.

The chain links TRBV19 to TRBJ2-7, with 8 positions matching TRBD1. Trimming at V came to 8 bases and at J to 3 bases, leaving 12 bases not matched to a gene. Germline V gives CDR1 LNHDA, CDR2 SQIVND (reference sequence). The CDR3 length is 15 residues. CDR3 residues: CASSREGQGYYEQYF. The DNA of the CDR3 is TGTGCCAGTTCCAGGGAAGGACAGGGATACTACGAGCAGTACTTC.

The chain couples TRBV11-3 to TRBJ2-1, with D possibly TRBD1 on 6 matching bases. V lost 7 bases to trimming and J lost 8 bases, with 15 bases between them. Germline V lookup: CDR1 SGHNT, CDR2 YENEEA. CDR3 size: 13 residues. The CDR3 reads CASNQGRGDEQFF. CDR3 in DNA: TGTGCCAGCAACCAGGGCAGGGGAGATGAGCAGTTCTTC.

The chain couples TRBV7-7 to TRBJ2-5, with 7 bases identical to TRBD1. V shed 5 bases, J shed 5 bases, and the junction held 8 bases outside the gene matches. CDR1 is SSHAT and CDR2 is FNYEAQ in the germline V gene (reference sequence). The CDR3 runs to 14 residues. Written as DNA, the CDR3 is TGTGCCAGCAGCCCTGGACAGGTCGAGGAGACCCAGTACTTC. Translating it yields CASSPGQVEETQYF.

The sample holds a few counts of this clone. CDR3 sequence reads: CASSVSNQATDTQYF. The DNA of the CDR3 is TGTGCCAGCAGCGTGTCTAACCAAGCCACAGATACGCAGTATTTT. The V gene is TRBV4-2, the J gene TRBJ2-3; no reliable D call. The CDR3 sequence is 15 residues long. Trimming stripped 5 bases from V and 2 bases from J, with 14 bases between. Germline V lookup: CDR1 LGHNA, CDR2 YNFKEQ.

The table lists this clone with a few counts. The chain joins TRBV20-1 to TRBJ1-1; D is uncertain. CDR3 length: 11 residues. From germline, CDR1 is DFQATT and CDR2 SNEGSKA (reference sequence). Deletions cut 3 bases from V and 5 bases from J, with 7 bases between. The CDR3 loop is CSARQETEAFF. For the CDR3, the DNA is TGCAGTGCTAGGCAGGAGACTGAAGCTTTCTTT.

The chain uses TRBV15 and TRBJ2-5; D unclear. Per the germline V gene, CDR1 is LNHNV and CDR2 is YYDKDF (reference sequence). The CDR3 length is 14 residues. Trimming stripped 0 bases from V and 9 bases from J, with 14 bases between. CDR3 DNA sequence: TGTGCCACCAGCAGAGATTATACTCCTGGGGCCCAGTACTTC. It specifies CATSRDYTPGAQYF.

This clone is a singleton in its sample. The chain recombines TRBV4-1 with TRBJ2-2; no firm D call. From germline, CDR1 is MGHRA and CDR2 YSYEKL. The ends were cut back, 1 base at V and 4 bases at J, with 7 bases in the middle. The CDR3 covers 14 residues. The CDR3 region is CASSQGLTTGELFF. CDR3 DNA sequence: TGCGCCAGCAGCCAAGGGTTGACCACCGGGGAGCTGTTTTTT.

The chain is built from TRBV28 and TRBJ2-3; 10 positions agree with TRBD2. V shed 4 bases and J 4 bases; nucleotides not matched to a gene: 2. CDR3 size: 14 residues. Per germline, CDR1 MDHEN and CDR2 SYDVKM. DNA of the CDR3: TGTGCCAGCAGTTCCACTAGCGGGGCAGATACGCAGTATTTT. Its translation: CASSSTSGADTQYF.

In this sample, this clone turned up a few times. The V and J genes are TRBV9 and TRBJ1-5, with D possibly being TRBD1 (5 bases). The V gene lost 0 bases and the J gene lost 5 bases, with 12 bases spanning the gap. The CDR3 extends over 15 amino acids. CDR1 is SGDLS and CDR2 is YYNGEE in the germline V gene. CDR3 DNA sequence: TGTGCCAGCAGCGTAGAAGGGGACTCTGATCAGCCCCAGCATTTT. It specifies CASSVEGDSDQPQHF. The full variable domain, completed using reference TRBV9 and TRBJ1-5, is DSGVTQTPKHLITATGQRVTLRCSPRSGDLSVYWYQQSLDQGLQFLIQYYNGEERAKGNILERFSAQQFPDLHSELNLSSLELGDSALYFCASSVEGDSDQPQHFGDGTRLSIL.

The chain couples TRBV13 to TRBJ2-5; 13 positions agree with TRBD2. The J call could be wrong; TRBJ2-7 is a better fit for the DNA end. Germline CDR1 PRHDT, CDR2 FYEKMQ (reference sequence). CDR3 length equals 15 residues. CDR3 residues: CASSSRGLAGYEQYF. The CDR3 DNA follows: TGTGCCAGCAGCTCCCGGGGACTAGCGGGATACGAGCAGTACTTC.

The V call is TRBV4-1, the J call TRBJ1-1; D gene ambiguous. Germline-derived CDR1 and CDR2 are MGHRA and YSYEKL. This CDR3 region has 15 residues. Trimming removed 1 base at V and 2 bases at J, with 11 bases between. Here the CDR3 reads CASSQAEVPNTEAFF. The DNA for the CDR3 is TGCGCCAGCAGCCAAGCCGAGGTCCCCAACACTGAAGCTTTCTTT.

V usage is TRBV11-1 and J usage is TRBJ2-2; D is unclear. Germline V CDR1 and CDR2: SGHAT, FQDESV (reference sequence). V was clipped by 6 bases and J by 6 bases, with 14 bases between them. The CDR3 covers 14 residues. The CDR3 nucleotides read TGTGCCAGCAGTCCTACAAGTGTCGCCGGGGAGCTGTTTTTT. Translating it yields CASSPTSVAGELFF.

The chain is built from TRBV4-1 and TRBJ2-2; tentatively, D is TRBD2 (6 bases). CDR3 length: 17 residues. Germline V lookup: CDR1 MGHRA, CDR2 YSYEKL. Trimming stripped 1 base from V and 2 bases from J, with 14 bases between. CDR3 in amino acids: CASSQGYPGVNTGELFF. As DNA, the CDR3 is TGCGCCAGCAGCCAAGGTTACCCGGGAGTAAACACCGGGGAGCTGTTTTTT.

J is TRBJ1-4 and V is TRBV5-6; the match to TRBD1 covers 8 bases. The CDR3 spans 15 residues. V lost 3 bases, J lost 4 bases, and 5 bases stayed unmatched. CDR1 is SGHDT, CDR2 YYEEEE, per germline. The CDR3 protein is CASSSRQGINEKLFF. The CDR3 bases are TGTGCCAGCAGCTCCCGACAGGGGATTAATGAAAAACTGTTTTTT.

The gene calls are TRBV5-1 and TRBJ1-2; 8 positions agree with TRBD1. CDR3 length equals 14 residues. V shed 4 bases and J 4 bases; nucleotides not matched to a gene: 6. Germline V gene sequence: CDR1 SGHRS, CDR2 YFSETQ. The CDR3 is CASSPRTGRYGYTF. The DNA for the CDR3 is TGCGCCAGCAGCCCAAGGACAGGGCGCTATGGCTACACCTTC.

The rearrangement uses TRBV2 and TRBJ1-1; D not certain. Deletions cut 8 bases from V and 0 bases from J, with 10 bases between. This CDR3 spans 13 amino acids. CDR1 and CDR2 from the germline V gene are SNHLY and FYNNEI. CDR3 coding DNA: TGTGCCAGCGACCGCCAGATGAACACTGAAGCTTTCTTT. Translated: CASDRQMNTEAFF. Full variable domain (outside the CDR3, taken from reference TRBV2 and TRBJ1-1): EPEVTQTPSHQVTQMGQEVILRCVPISNHLYFYWYRQILGQKVEFLVSFYNNEISEKSEIFDDQFSVERPDGSNFTLKIRSTKLEDSAMYFCASDRQMNTEAFFGQGTRLTVV.

This chain links TRBV19 with TRBJ1-1; 8 bases are a match to TRBD1. CDR1 is LNHDA, CDR2 SQIVND, per germline (reference sequence). Trimming cost V 6 bases and J 2 bases; bases outside gene matches: 11. This CDR3 contains 16 residues. The CDR3 region has the DNA TGTGCCAGTAGCCCTTATACAGGGGGGACTAACACTGAAGCTTTCTTT. Translation gives CASSPYTGGTNTEAFF.